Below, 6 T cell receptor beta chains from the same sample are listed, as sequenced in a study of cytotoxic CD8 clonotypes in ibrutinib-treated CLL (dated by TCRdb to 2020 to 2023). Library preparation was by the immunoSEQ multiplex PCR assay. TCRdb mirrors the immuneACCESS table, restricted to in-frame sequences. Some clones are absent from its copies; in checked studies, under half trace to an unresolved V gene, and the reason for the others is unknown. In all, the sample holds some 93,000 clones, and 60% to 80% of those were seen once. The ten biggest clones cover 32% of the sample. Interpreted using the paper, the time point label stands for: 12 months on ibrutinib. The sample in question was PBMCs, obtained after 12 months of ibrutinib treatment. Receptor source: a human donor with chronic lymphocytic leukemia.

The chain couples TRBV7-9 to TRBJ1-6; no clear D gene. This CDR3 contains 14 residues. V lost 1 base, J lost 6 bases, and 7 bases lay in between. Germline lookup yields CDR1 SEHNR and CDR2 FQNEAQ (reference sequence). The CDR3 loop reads CASSLGQPNSPLHF. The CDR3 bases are TGTGCCAGCAGCTTAGGCCAGCCTAATTCACCCCTCCACTTT.

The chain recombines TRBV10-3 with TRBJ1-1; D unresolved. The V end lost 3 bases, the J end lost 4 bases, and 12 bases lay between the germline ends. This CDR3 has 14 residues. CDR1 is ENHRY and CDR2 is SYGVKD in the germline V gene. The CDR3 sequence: CAISDAGGITEAFF. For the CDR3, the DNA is TGTGCCATCAGTGATGCTGGTGGTATCACTGAAGCTTTCTTT.

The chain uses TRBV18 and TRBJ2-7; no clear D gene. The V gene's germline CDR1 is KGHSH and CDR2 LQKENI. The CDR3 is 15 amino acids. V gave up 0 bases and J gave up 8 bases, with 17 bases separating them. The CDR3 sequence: CASSPPSVSLEKQYF. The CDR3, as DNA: TGTGCCAGCTCACCACCCTCCGTCTCTCTCGAAAAGCAGTACTTC.

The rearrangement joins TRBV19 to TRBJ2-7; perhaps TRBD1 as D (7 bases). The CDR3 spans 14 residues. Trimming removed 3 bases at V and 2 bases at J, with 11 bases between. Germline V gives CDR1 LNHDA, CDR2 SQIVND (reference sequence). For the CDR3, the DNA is TGTGCCAGTAGTATCCAGGGGGAGGCCTACGAGCAGTACTTC. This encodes CASSIQGEAYEQYF.

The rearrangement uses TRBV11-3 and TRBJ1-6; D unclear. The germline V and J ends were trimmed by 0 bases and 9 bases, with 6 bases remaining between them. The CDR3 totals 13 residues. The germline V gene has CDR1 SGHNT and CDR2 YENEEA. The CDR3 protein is CASSLELGSPLHF. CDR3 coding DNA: TGTGCCAGCAGCTTAGAGCTTGGTTCACCCCTCCACTTT.

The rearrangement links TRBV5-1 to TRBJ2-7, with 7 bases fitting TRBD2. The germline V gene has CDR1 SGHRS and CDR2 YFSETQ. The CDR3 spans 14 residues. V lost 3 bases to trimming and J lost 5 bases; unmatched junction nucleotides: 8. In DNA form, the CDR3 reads TGCGCCAGCAGCTCCGGTGGGGGGAGGGACGAGCAGTACTTC. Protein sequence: CASSSGGGRDEQYF.